One sample yielded the 18 T cell receptor beta chains listed below, sequenced in a study of T cells after yellow fever vaccination. TCRdb itself ran the 5' RACE reads through MiXCR, one entry per CDR3 protein. The sample shows about 510,000 distinct CDR3 sequences, 20% to 25% of them seen only once. Sequencing used PBMCs, obtained about 20 days after the first yellow fever vaccination. Every receptor here comes from a man younger than 30 who received the YFV17D yellow fever vaccine.

V usage is TRBV4-3 and J usage is TRBJ2-3; no clear D. The ends were cut back, 1 base at V and 10 bases at J, with 6 bases in the middle. The length of the CDR3 is 11 residues. CDR1 is LGHNA and CDR2 is YSLEER in the germline V gene. The CDR3, as DNA: TGCGCCAGCAGCCAAGGAATGGCGCAGTATTTT. As protein: CASSQGMAQYF.

This clonotype was seen only a few times. J is TRBJ1-1 and V is TRBV15; a weak D match, TRBD1 (6 bases). Germline CDR1 is LNHNV and CDR2 is YYDKDF (reference sequence). CDR3 length: 13 residues. The ends were cut back, 0 bases at V and 8 bases at J, with 10 bases in the middle. CDR3: CATSRDGQKEAFF. The CDR3, as DNA: TGTGCCACCAGCAGAGATGGACAGAAAGAAGCTTTCTTT.

This sequence joins TRBV12-3 or TRBV12-4 and TRBJ1-2; D may be TRBD1 (5 bases). The V gene lost 4 bases and the J gene lost 3 bases, with 15 bases spanning the gap. CDR3 length: 15 residues. Here the CDR3 reads CASSSSGTGHYGYTF. CDR3 nucleotide sequence: TGTGCCAGCAGTTCCTCGGGGACGGGTCACTATGGCTACACCTTC.

The chain uses TRBV12-3 or TRBV12-4 and TRBJ1-4; D is unclear. Trimming took off 4 bases at V and 4 bases at J, with 13 bases between the two ends. This CDR3 contains 15 residues. The CDR3: CASSSSSSGNEKLFF. The CDR3 DNA is TGTGCCAGCAGTTCGTCATCCAGTGGTAATGAAAAACTGTTTTTT.

This rearrangement joins TRBV5-6 to TRBJ1-3, with D unresolved. Trimming cost V 3 bases and J 3 bases, with 4 bases left between them. CDR1 is SGHDT and CDR2 is YYEEEE in the germline V gene. The CDR3 runs 12 residues. The CDR3 is CASSSDGNTIYF. The CDR3 DNA follows: TGTGCCAGCAGCTCTGATGGAAACACCATATATTTT. The full variable domain, completed using reference TRBV5-6 and TRBJ1-3, is DAGVTQSPTHLIKTRGQQVTLRCSPKSGHDTVSWYQQALGQGPQFIFQYYEEEERQRGNFPDRFSGHQFPNYSSELNVNALLLGDSALYLCASSSDGNTIYFGEGSWLTVV.

This chain connects TRBV5-5 to TRBJ2-7; a possible D gene is TRBD2 (6 bases). The V gene's germline CDR1 is SGHKS and CDR2 YYEKEE (reference sequence). V was trimmed by 3 bases and J by 0 bases, leaving 13 bases between them. The CDR3 has 15 amino acids. CDR3 in amino acids: CASSSLATHSYEQYF. CDR3 bases: TGTGCCAGCAGCTCGCTAGCGACTCACTCCTACGAGCAGTACTTC.

The chain recombines TRBV4-1 with TRBJ1-5; D unresolved. Germline lookup yields CDR1 MGHRA and CDR2 YSYEKL. The V gene lost 1 base and the J gene lost 7 bases, with 14 bases spanning the gap. The CDR3 is 15 amino acids. CDR3 sequence reads: CASSQVEGRIQPQHF. The CDR3, as DNA: TGCGCCAGCAGCCAAGTGGAGGGTAGGATCCAGCCCCAGCATTTT.

The table lists this clonotype with a few counts. CDR3 sequence: CASSQEKAGGAIAKNIQYF. The CDR3, as DNA: TGCGCCAGCAGCCAAGAAAAAGCGGGGGGGGCCATAGCCAAAAACATTCAGTACTTC. The chain combines TRBV4-3 with TRBJ2-4; 10 bases match TRBD2. V lost 0 bases and J lost 0; bases outside the gene matches: 8. Germline-derived CDR1 and CDR2 are LGHNA and YSLEER. This CDR3 has 19 residues.

The genes are TRBV12-5 and TRBJ2-7; TRBD1 agrees at 7 bases. V gave up 6 bases and J gave up 6 bases; unmatched junction bases: 14. Germline V CDR1 and CDR2: LGHNT, FRNRAP. There are 15 residues in the CDR3. The CDR3 reads CASGSPQGVRIEQYF. Here the CDR3 DNA reads TGTGCTAGTGGAAGCCCCCAGGGGGTGAGAATCGAGCAGTACTTC. Drawing the rest from reference TRBV12-5 and TRBJ2-7, the complete variable domain is DARVTQTPRHKVTEMGQEVTMRCQPILGHNTVFWYRQTMMQGLELLAYFRNRAPLDDSGMPKDRFSAEMPDATLATLKIQPSEPRDSAVYFCASGSPQGVRIEQYFGPGTRLTVT.

The chain carries TRBV9 and TRBJ2-1, with 8 bases matching TRBD2. The CDR3 runs 15 residues. Germline CDR1 reads SGDLS; CDR2 reads YYNGEE. The junction had 3 bases not matched to a gene; V was cut back by 0 bases and J by 4 bases. CDR3 region: CASSVVGGGYNEQFF. The CDR3 DNA is TGTGCCAGCAGCGTAGTCGGGGGGGGGTACAATGAGCAGTTCTTC.

This rearrangement joins TRBV10-3 to TRBJ2-3; a weak D match, TRBD2 (10 bases). CDR3 length equals 19 residues. Trimming pared 6 bases from V and 5 bases from J, leaving 30 bases between. Germline V gene data show CDR1 as ENHRY and CDR2 as SYGVKD. The CDR3 nucleotides are TGTGCCATCAGGGACAGGGGAGGAAGCGGGGGGGCACGAGGAGATACGCAGTATTTT. Amino acids: CAIRDRGGSGGARGDTQYF.

This clonotype has ten or more counts. V is TRBV6-2 or TRBV6-3 and J is TRBJ2-1; 9 bases agree with TRBD2. Germline V lookup: CDR1 MNHEY, CDR2 SVGEGT. With V trimmed by 7 bases and J by 3 bases, 1 base remained unmatched. This CDR3 spans 13 amino acids. The CDR3: CASTSGDYNEQFF. The CDR3 bases are TGTGCCAGCACTAGCGGGGACTACAATGAGCAGTTCTTC.

The chain is built from TRBV3-1 and TRBJ2-4; D is uncertain. The CDR3 is 12 residues long. Germline V gene lookup returns CDR1 LGHDT and CDR2 YNNKEL (reference sequence). The V gene lost 1 base and the J gene lost 6 bases, with 4 bases spanning the gap. The CDR3 nucleotides read TGTGCCAGCAGCCAAGCTAGAAACATTCAGTACTTC. Amino acid sequence: CASSQARNIQYF.

This clonotype appeared a few times. For the CDR3, the DNA is TGTGCCACCGAAAACAGCGTCTCTGGAAACACCATATATTTT. Its protein product is CATENSVSGNTIYF. V and J are TRBV25-1 and TRBJ1-3; D remains unclear. Germline V gives CDR1 MGHDK, CDR2 SYGVNS. V was shortened by 10 bases and J by 0 bases, with 13 bases between the two germline ends. The CDR3 runs 14 residues.

This clonotype has more than one count but fewer than ten. This chain connects TRBV20-1 to TRBJ2-5; D perhaps matches TRBD2 (6 bases). The CDR3 spans 15 residues. Germline lookup yields CDR1 DFQATT and CDR2 SNEGSKA (reference sequence). V dropped 5 bases and J dropped 0 bases, with 16 bases sitting between them. The CDR3 region is CSAGRARDYQETQYF. DNA for the CDR3: TGCAGTGCTGGAAGGGCCCGGGACTACCAAGAGACCCAGTACTTC.

This clonotype was picked up a small number of times. V usage is TRBV12-3 or TRBV12-4 and J usage is TRBJ1-2; 7 positions agree with TRBD1. J was trimmed by 8 bases and V by 3 bases; bases with no gene match: 6. The CDR3 is 13 amino acids. The CDR3 here is CASSLTGLEGYTF. Written as DNA, the CDR3 is TGTGCCAGCAGTTTGACAGGGCTCGAGGGCTACACCTTC.

This clonotype was counted between two and nine times. DNA for the CDR3: TGCAGTGCTAGAGATCGCGGGCCCTACGAGCAGTACTTC. Translated, it gives CSARDRGPYEQYF. This chain connects TRBV20-1 to TRBJ2-7, with D tentatively TRBD2 (5 bases). Trimming stripped 0 bases from V and 2 bases from J, with 8 bases between. Looked up from germline, CDR1 is DFQATT and CDR2 is SNEGSKA (reference sequence). This CDR3 region has 13 residues.

This chain joins TRBV19 and TRBJ2-1; TRBD1 or TRBD2 may be the D gene (6 bases each). Germline V gene data show CDR1 as LNHDA and CDR2 as SQIVND (reference sequence). Trimming pared 4 bases from V and 6 bases from J, leaving 16 bases between. The CDR3 has 15 residues. The CDR3 sequence: CASSTGASYPNEQFF. CDR3 DNA sequence: TGTGCCAGTAGTACGGGGGCGAGTTATCCCAATGAGCAGTTCTTC.